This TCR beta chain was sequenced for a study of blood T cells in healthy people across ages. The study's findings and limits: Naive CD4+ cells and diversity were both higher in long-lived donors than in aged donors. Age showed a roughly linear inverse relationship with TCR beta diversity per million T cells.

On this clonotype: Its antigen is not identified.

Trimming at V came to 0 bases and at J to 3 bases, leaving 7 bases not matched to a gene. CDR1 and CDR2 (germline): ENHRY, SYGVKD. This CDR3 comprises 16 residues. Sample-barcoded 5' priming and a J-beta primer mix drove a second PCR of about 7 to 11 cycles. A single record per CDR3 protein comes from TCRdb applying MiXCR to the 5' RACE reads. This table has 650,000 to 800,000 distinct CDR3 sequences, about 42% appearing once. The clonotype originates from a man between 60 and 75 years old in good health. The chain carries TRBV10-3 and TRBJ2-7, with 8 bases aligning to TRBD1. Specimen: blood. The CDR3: CAISESGAGGSYEQYF. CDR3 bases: TGTGCCATCAGTGAGTCAGGGGCAGGGGGCAGCTACGAGCAGTACTTC.